This T cell receptor (beta chain) was profiled in a study of blood T cell repertoires in COVID-19 (dated by TCRdb to about 2020). For the study in its entirety: Samples from collaborators originated in the United States, Italy and Spain and spanned both the acute and convalescent phases of COVID-19. The prospective study material was composed of cDNA or gDNA derived from T cells, B-cell-depleted T cells, or PBMCs. Deeply sampled blood TCRbeta repertoires from subjects exposed to, actively infected with, or recovered from COVID-19 were included in the dataset. The repertoires were released in a freely available public database intended as a resource for research on the immune response to SARS-CoV-2. The samples were drawn from the first 160 participants of the ongoing ImmuneRACE study and from some 1,300 subjects provided by 6 global collaborators. A de-identified subject ID, COVID-19 status, age in years and sex were almost always included in the sample metadata. HLA class I and class II types, where available, came from metadata supplied by the sample provider rather than from assay-based typing.

On this clone itself: Its recognized antigen is unknown. Base qualities were left out, and no much larger clone turns up one base away.

On the study overall, not on this receptor specifically: The quantity of clinical and demographic metadata differed by source and by participant and was supplied without curation.

In the prospective study, participants were roughly 18 to 90 years old, resided in approximately 22 geographic areas of the United States, and were enrolled through a virtual design. To assign participants to cohorts, the prospective study relied on clinical history that participants themselves reported in a screening survey and a study questionnaire. In the prospective study, whole blood, serum and a nasopharyngeal or oropharyngeal swab were collected from each participant by mobile phlebotomists. Participants in the prospective study had the option to provide additional blood draws and questionnaires over a 2-month period. Before DNA extraction, prospective study blood samples were shipped either frozen or at room temperature. TCRbeta CDR3 regions were amplified from genomic DNA using the immunoSEQ Assay, a bias-controlled multiplex PCR. The study's own analysis went as follows. The number of nucleated cells in each sample was estimated from the amplification of reference gene primers within the assay. To quantify the absolute abundance of each unique TCRbeta CDR3 rearrangement, sequence reads were collapsed and filtered. For each sample, productive Simpson clonality was calculated as the square root of Simpson's diversity index over productive rearrangements. Held by TCRdb, this immuneACCESS table contains in-frame sequences only and omits some clones. Under half of the omission traces to an unresolved V gene where checked; the cause of the rest is unknown. That table supplies the V and J calls and clone size; D and trimming were determined from the DNA. The sample records 200,000 to 250,000 clones, around 84% of which are singletons. The top ten hold around 4.5% of the sample.

The clonotype originates from a man aged 25-40 years with acute COVID-19. The specimen sequenced was PBMCs or T cells enriched from blood (not recorded which).

The sequence in DNA is TGTGCCAGCAGTGGTCGAGCGGGGGGGCCTAGGGAGACCCAGTACTTC. The encoded protein is CASSGRAGGPRETQYF. Here the chain combines TRBV2 and TRBJ2-5; TRBD2 agrees with 10 junctional bases. There are 16 amino acids in the CDR3, from cysteine to phenylalanine inclusive. Only CDR3 DNA remains: 48 bases, in frame from the first base. Reading the germline V gene gives CDR1 SNHLY and CDR2 FYNNEI. V ends up 4 bases short and J 5 bases short, with an unmatched junction base count of 10.